The 30 T cell receptor beta chains listed next were all sequenced from one sample in a study of T-cell reconstitution after alpha-beta-depleted transplantation in children. For TCRbeta, the library was prepared with unique molecular identifiers. TCRdb re-called the PCR reads with MiXCR, one entry per CDR3 protein. The data contain 450,000 to 500,000 distinct CDR3 sequences, around 12% of them singletons. Sequences were derived from PBMCs from the stem cell graft donor, sampled from the stem cell graft. The receptors originated from a human donor who donated a stem cell graft to a child with combined immunodeficiency.

This clonotype has only a few counts. This chain links TRBV6-5 with TRBJ2-1, with TRBD2 as a possible D gene (6 bases). V was shortened by 2 bases and J by 5 bases, with 16 bases between the two germline ends. Germline V gives CDR1 MNHEY, CDR2 SVGAGI. The CDR3 sequence is 16 residues long. DNA for the CDR3: TGTGCCAGCAGTTACACACACGGGACTCCCAACAATGAGCAGTTCTTC. Translating it yields CASSYTHGTPNNEQFF.

In DNA form, the CDR3 reads TGTGCCAGCAGTCCTATAGGGACAGCTTACCAGCAGTACTTC. Encoded protein: CASSPIGTAYQQYF. The chain employs TRBV27 and TRBJ2-7; 7 bases line up with TRBD1. V dropped 5 bases and J dropped 8; count of bases not matched to a gene: 12. The CDR3 totals 14 residues. Germline assignment: CDR1 MNHEY and CDR2 SMNVEV (reference sequence).

In this sample, this clonotype turned up many times. The chain uses TRBV24-1 and TRBJ2-1, with TRBD2 identical over 7 bases. The CDR3 covers 15 residues. The J segment lost 1 base and the V segment lost 5 bases, leaving 4 bases of the junction unmatched. Germline CDR1 is KGHDR and CDR2 is SFDVKD. The CDR3 loop is CATSVLRESYNEQFF. CDR3 DNA: TGTGCCACCAGTGTCTTGCGGGAGTCCTACAATGAGCAGTTCTTC.

There are many counts of this clonotype. The gene calls are TRBV12-3 or TRBV12-4 and TRBJ2-2; perhaps TRBD2 as D (7 bases). The V gene lost 5 bases and the J gene lost 8 bases, with 15 bases spanning the gap. This CDR3 has 14 amino acids. The CDR3 DNA reads TGTGCCAGCAGTCAGAACGGGGGGCCTGGGGAGCTGTTTTTT. It encodes CASSQNGGPGELFF.

Ten or more counts support this clonotype. This chain connects TRBV29-1 to TRBJ2-1; no firm D call. CDR3 length equals 16 residues. Per germline, CDR1 SQVTM and CDR2 ANQGSEA. V lost 2 bases and J lost 0, with 14 bases in between. CDR3 DNA: TGCAGCGTTGAAATCGTTGCGGCCAGCTCCTACAATGAGCAGTTCTTC. Translation: CSVEIVAASSYNEQFF.

This clonotype was observed at least ten times. The chain has TRBV6-6 and TRBJ2-5; TRBD1 matches at 8 bases. Germline V gene sequence: CDR1 MNHNY, CDR2 SVGAGI (reference sequence). This CDR3 contains 16 residues. V shed 6 bases and J 1 base; nucleotides not matched to a gene: 10. The CDR3 DNA sequence: TGTGCCAGCAGCCCCGACAGGGGACGTAGCCAAGAGACCCAGTACTTC. Protein: CASSPDRGRSQETQYF.

This clonotype was detected a few times. The chain links TRBV6-5 to TRBJ2-1; 7 bases match TRBD2. The CDR3 consists of 16 residues. The V and J ends lost 7 bases and 0 bases, in that order; junction bases with no gene match: 9. The germline V gene encodes CDR1 MNHEY and CDR2 SVGAGI. DNA of the CDR3: TGTGCCAGCACTCCAGCGGGGAGGAGCTCCTACAATGAGCAGTTCTTC. Its translation is CASTPAGRSSYNEQFF.

The gene calls are TRBV4-3 and TRBJ2-6; the D is unclear. Looked up from germline, CDR1 is LGHNA and CDR2 is YSLEER. The CDR3 sequence is 16 residues long. V was cut by 7 bases and J by 0 bases, with 13 bases left in between. The CDR3 sequence is CASTLRIPSGANVLTF. For the CDR3, the DNA is TGCGCCAGCACCCTAAGGATTCCCTCTGGGGCCAACGTCCTGACTTTC.

This clonotype was seen a handful of times. The rearrangement joins TRBV19 to TRBJ1-5; weak D call: TRBD1 (5 bases). CDR1 LNHDA and CDR2 SQIVND come from the germline V gene (reference sequence). This CDR3 contains 18 residues. V was shortened by 5 bases and J by 0 bases, with 20 bases between the two germline ends. The CDR3 region is CASSGLGGSPYSNQPQHF. The CDR3 DNA reads as TGTGCCAGTAGTGGGTTGGGGGGTAGTCCGTATAGCAATCAGCCCCAGCATTTT. The variable domain in full, completed from reference TRBV19 and TRBJ1-5, reads DGGITQSPKYLFRKEGQNVTLSCEQNLNHDAMYWYRQDPGQGLRLIYYSQIVNDFQKGDIAEGYSVSREKKESFPLTVTSAQKNPTAFYLCASSGLGGSPYSNQPQHFGDGTRLSIL.

The chain couples TRBV5-1 to TRBJ1-1; 9 nucleotides match TRBD1. This CDR3 has 12 amino acids. Looked up from germline, CDR1 is SGHRS and CDR2 is YFSETQ. V dropped 8 bases and J dropped 6; count of bases not matched to a gene: 5. The CDR3 is CASTGGPSEAFF. The CDR3 coding sequence is TGCGCCAGTACAGGGGGCCCGTCTGAAGCTTTCTTT.

J is TRBJ1-5 and V is TRBV12-3 or TRBV12-4, with no clear D. The CDR3 sequence is 12 residues long. Trimming removed 3 bases at V and 5 bases at J, with 5 bases between. CDR3: CASSFGYQPQHF. The CDR3 DNA reads TGTGCCAGCAGTTTTGGGTATCAGCCCCAGCATTTT.

In this sample, this clonotype turned up many times. This sequence joins TRBV29-1 and TRBJ2-5; no clear D gene. The V end lost 0 bases, the J end lost 3 bases, and 8 bases lay between the germline ends. The CDR3 extends over 13 amino acids. Germline V gene sequence: CDR1 SQVTM, CDR2 ANQGSEA. CDR3 protein: CSVEDLSEETQYF. As DNA, the CDR3 is TGCAGCGTTGAAGATCTTTCAGAAGAGACCCAGTACTTC.

This clonotype has more than one count but fewer than ten. This sequence joins TRBV20-1 and TRBJ2-5, with TRBD1 as a possible D gene (5 bases). CDR1 is DFQATT and CDR2 is SNEGSKA in the germline V gene (reference sequence). V lost 6 bases and J 2 bases, leaving 16 bases between the germline ends. This CDR3 contains 14 residues. CDR3 amino acids: CSATTDRTQETQYF. The CDR3 DNA sequence: TGCAGTGCGACGACAGACAGAACTCAAGAGACCCAGTACTTC.

The chain couples TRBV5-1 to TRBJ2-7, with D unresolved. Germline assignment: CDR1 SGHRS and CDR2 YFSETQ. This CDR3 is built from 12 residues. V lost 4 bases, J lost 5 bases, and 10 bases lay in between. CDR3 protein: CASSPDDHEQYF. DNA of the CDR3: TGCGCCAGCAGCCCCGACGACCACGAGCAGTACTTC.

In its sample, this clonotype was seen many times. The chain combines TRBV5-5 with TRBJ1-5, with 7 bases lining up with TRBD1. The CDR3 has 15 residues. V dropped 1 base and J dropped 6; count of bases not matched to a gene: 7. Germline V gives CDR1 SGHKS, CDR2 YYEKEE (reference sequence). Written as DNA, the CDR3 is TGTGCCAGCAGCTTGACAGGGGCCTACGGTCAGCCCCAGCATTTT. The encoded protein is CASSLTGAYGQPQHF.

The chain joins TRBV6-1 to TRBJ1-6, with 7 bases matching TRBD1. V trimming: 6 bases; J trimming: 8 bases; junction bases outside the gene matches: 10. The V gene's germline CDR1 is MNHNS and CDR2 SASEGT. CDR3 length: 15 residues. The CDR3 reads CASSVYRGRDSPLHF. The CDR3 nucleotides read TGTGCCAGCAGCGTCTACAGGGGCCGGGATTCACCCCTCCACTTT.

This clonotype came up a few times. The chain couples TRBV9 to TRBJ1-6; D gene uncertain. The CDR3 is 17 residues long. Germline V gene lookup returns CDR1 SGDLS and CDR2 YYNGEE. V lost 2 bases to trimming and J lost 8 bases, with 20 bases between them. The CDR3 DNA sequence: TGTGCCAGCAGCGTGTCTGACAATTTTCGGTCGGATTCACCCCTCCACTTT. Amino acids: CASSVSDNFRSDSPLHF.

This clonotype was seen a few times. The V and J genes are TRBV2 and TRBJ2-7; a possible D gene is TRBD2 (6 bases). Germline V gene lookup returns CDR1 SNHLY and CDR2 FYNNEI. Trimming took 3 bases from V and 2 from J, leaving 20 bases between them. The CDR3 consists of 17 residues. The CDR3 here is CASSEFNGLRDAYEQYF. In DNA, the CDR3 is TGTGCCAGCAGTGAGTTCAACGGGTTGCGGGACGCCTACGAGCAGTACTTC.

The chain couples TRBV7-9 to TRBJ2-1; D may correspond to TRBD1 or TRBD2 (5 bases each). Germline V gene lookup returns CDR1 SEHNR and CDR2 FQNEAQ (reference sequence). CDR3 length equals 17 residues. The V and J ends lost 2 bases and 8 bases respectively, with 22 bases between them. CDR3 sequence: CASSLLPRGTVGDEQFF. CDR3 in DNA: TGTGCCAGCAGCTTACTACCCCGGGGCACAGTGGGCGATGAGCAGTTCTTC.

The rearrangement links TRBV6-6 to TRBJ1-1, with D possibly matching TRBD1 (5 bases). The CDR3 totals 13 residues. Between the trimmed V and J ends, which lost 5 bases and 4 bases, there was a span of 11 bases. Looked up from germline, CDR1 is MNHNY and CDR2 is SVGAGI (reference sequence). The CDR3 protein is CASSSLGGTEAFF. CDR3 in DNA: TGTGCCAGCAGTAGCTTGGGGGGCACTGAAGCTTTCTTT.

Only one count was recorded for this clonotype. The chain recombines TRBV4-2 with TRBJ2-7, with 10 positions matching TRBD1. J gave up 3 bases and V 2 bases, and 7 bases lay outside the gene matches. CDR1 LGHNA and CDR2 YNFKEQ come from the germline V gene. The CDR3 extends over 16 amino acids. The CDR3 here is CASSQRQGAVIYEQYF. DNA for the CDR3: TGTGCCAGCAGCCAAAGACAGGGGGCGGTAATCTACGAGCAGTACTTC.

This clonotype was seen many times. The chain recombines TRBV29-1 with TRBJ2-5, with 7 bases fitting TRBD2. V dropped 7 bases and J dropped 4; count of bases not matched to a gene: 12. Per germline, CDR1 SQVTM and CDR2 ANQGSEA. This CDR3 has 14 amino acids. CDR3 protein: CSASGTSVGETQYF. In DNA form, the CDR3 reads TGCAGCGCCTCGGGAACTAGCGTTGGAGAGACCCAGTACTTC.

This clonotype was counted many times. The rearrangement links TRBV11-1 to TRBJ2-2, with D unresolved. Germline V gives CDR1 SGHAT, CDR2 FQDESV (reference sequence). This CDR3 comprises 13 residues. The germline V and J ends were trimmed by 5 bases and 6 bases, with 10 bases remaining between them. The CDR3 region is CASSVTLAGELFF. In DNA form, the CDR3 reads TGTGCCAGCAGCGTGACCCTTGCCGGGGAGCTGTTTTTT.

In this sample, this clonotype turned up a few times. The CDR3 bases are TGTGCCAGCAGCTTGGAGGGGGCTAGTGATCAGCCCCAGCATTTT. It specifies CASSLEGASDQPQHF. This chain uses TRBV5-5 with TRBJ1-5, with 7 bases identical to TRBD1. This CDR3 has 15 amino acids. Germline trimming cut 0 bases from V and 5 bases from J; bases unmatched to any gene: 5. Germline-derived CDR1 and CDR2 are SGHKS and YYEKEE (reference sequence).

This sequence joins TRBV27 and TRBJ2-2, with D tentatively TRBD1 (5 bases). The CDR3 has 15 amino acids. The germline V gene encodes CDR1 MNHEY and CDR2 SMNVEV (reference sequence). Trimming took 3 bases from V and 6 from J, leaving 14 bases between them. In DNA, the CDR3 is TGTGCCAGCAGTTTTTTCGGACACGAACCCGGGGAGCTGTTTTTT. It specifies CASSFFGHEPGELFF.

V and J are TRBV6-2 or TRBV6-3 and TRBJ1-1, with TRBD1 matching over 9 bases. This CDR3 has 15 amino acids. CDR1 is MNHEY and CDR2 is SVGEGT in the germline V gene. With 6 bases clipped from V and 1 base from J, the junction kept 6 bases outside the gene matches. In DNA, the CDR3 is TGTGCCAGCAGGGGACAGGGACGAGGGAACACTGAAGCTTTCTTT. Residues: CASRGQGRGNTEAFF.

The chain's CDR3 is CASSWLHDRRVEKLFF. CDR3 DNA sequence: TGTGCCAGCAGCTGGCTCCATGACAGGAGGGTTGAAAAACTGTTTTTT. The V and J genes are TRBV5-5 and TRBJ1-4; TRBD1 is a possible D gene (6 bases). The CDR3 length is 16 residues. V dropped 3 bases and J dropped 7 bases, with 19 bases sitting between them. Germline V gene sequence: CDR1 SGHKS, CDR2 YYEKEE (reference sequence).

This clonotype was seen a handful of times. This sequence joins TRBV4-3 and TRBJ1-1, with D possibly being TRBD1 (5 bases). Germline loops: CDR1 LGHNA, CDR2 YSLEER. Between the trimmed V and J ends, which lost 2 bases and 4 bases, there was a span of 11 bases. This CDR3 has 14 amino acids. CDR3 protein: CASSQFIGGTEAFF. Here the CDR3 DNA reads TGCGCCAGCAGCCAATTCATCGGGGGCACTGAAGCTTTCTTT.

This clonotype was recorded at least ten times. The chain carries TRBV4-3 and TRBJ1-1; possible D gene TRBD1, 5 bases. Per germline, CDR1 LGHNA and CDR2 YSLEER. CDR3 length equals 13 residues. Trimming took off 0 bases at V and 8 bases at J, with 10 bases between the two ends. CDR3 in DNA: TGCGCCAGCAGCCAAGAAGACAGCCTGGAAGCTTTCTTT. This encodes CASSQEDSLEAFF.

This clonotype has at least ten counts. This chain joins TRBV12-3 or TRBV12-4 and TRBJ2-5, with TRBD2 identical over 7 bases. The CDR3 has 17 amino acids. After removal of 1 base from V and 2 bases from J, the junction contained 10 bases not matched to a gene. CDR3 sequence (DNA): TGTGCCAGCAGTTTAGAGTTCAGCGGGGATGATCAAGAGACCCAGTACTTC. It codes for CASSLEFSGDDQETQYF.